Listed here is a single T cell receptor (beta chain). The target antigen is unknown. Then a second PCR, running roughly 7 to 11 cycles, was carried out with a sample-barcoded 5' primer and a J-beta primer mix. Sequencing of every sample gave 2.5 million or more CDR3-containing paired-end reads. Each CDR3 protein gets one entry after TCRdb re-called the 5' RACE reads with MiXCR. The sample holds 1.8 million or so distinct CDR3 sequences, about 39% seen once. The sample belongs to a study of blood T cells in healthy people across ages. The study, taken as a whole, reports: It was held that the diversity estimates obtained from one million T cells were underestimates. When set beside aged donors, long-lived donors presented more naive CD4+ cells and higher diversity.

The CDR3 consists of 17 residues. The V end was cut by 3 bases, the J end by 7 bases, with 19 bases between. The sample consisted of blood. The V and J genes are TRBV12-3 or TRBV12-4 and TRBJ1-6; D is uncertain. This TCR was recovered from a human donor in good health. This CDR3 reads CASSFSPGGKENSPLHF. CDR3 coding DNA: TGTGCCAGCAGTTTCTCTCCGGGAGGGAAGGAGAATTCACCCCTCCACTTT.